This T cell receptor beta chain was identified during a study of T cell responses to AZD1222 COVID-19 vaccine (dated by TCRdb to the early 2020s). About the full investigation: TCR sequencing covered fewer than 250 trial participants: around 210 given two doses of AZD1222 and about 26 given two doses of MenACWY control vaccine. Trial participants were enrolled by age into 18-55, 56-69 and 70-plus year subgroups, with around 150, 28 and 57 TCR-sequenced participants respectively.

There are 14 amino acids in the CDR3, from cysteine to phenylalanine inclusive. The kept DNA is CDR3 alone, 42 bases in frame from the first base. The junction shows trimming of 2 bases on V and 10 bases on J, plus 15 bases between the germline ends. CDR1 and CDR2 are drawn from the germline V gene (reference sequence): GTSNPN, SVGIG. The CDR3 regions of human TCRbeta chains were analyzed by immunosequencing. The original pipeline was this. Repertoire TCRs were matched against a reference library of SARS-CoV-2-specific TCRs generated with the MIRA antigen-specificity platform. Breadth was defined as the fraction of unique TCRs that were SARS-CoV-2-associated, and depth was defined as the fraction of total T cells that were SARS-CoV-2-associated. Using the MIRA data, each spike-specific TCR was assigned both to the spike region to which the TCR was reactive and to a CD4 or CD8 class. Log10-transformed breadth and depth values were compared by one-way ANOVA with Sidak's multiple comparisons tests. Drawn from immuneACCESS, this table holds only the in-frame rearrangements with V and J called that TCRdb kept. Clones are partly lost; checked studies trace under half to an unresolved V gene and leave the rest unexplained. That table furnishes V, J and clone size, whereas the DNA furnished D and trimming. Here the sample has fewer than 200,000 clones; 90% to 95% occur a single time. Roughly 4% of the sample lies in the top ten.

Overall study outcomes, separate from this receptor: In the small 56-69-year group, the increase in depth fell short of significance, most likely because of low power. Reportedly, almost half of the unique spike-specific TCRs recognized epitopes lying outside the regions that are mutated in the B.1.351 and B.1.1.7 variants. Vaccine-associated CD4 TCRs spanned the whole spike protein, with dominant responses in regions 160-218 and 743-854. Spike-specific TCR breadth and depth rose significantly after two AZD1222 doses compared with day 0 and with MenACWY recipients. Participants were mostly white British, with more females than males. The authors suggested clonal diversity may have been underestimated. Conclusions about previously exposed vaccinees are limited because only six or seven AZD1222 recipients were SARS-CoV-2 seropositive at baseline. Because no day 14 peak-response samples were available, repertoires were characterized only after the peak T cell response.

On this clone: Its binding antigen is unknown. The sample holds no much larger clone one base away, and base qualities are not on file.

The sample's time point label is to be understood as: about 28 days (+/-7) after the second vaccine dose. What this sample's treatment or condition label stands for: meningococcal conjugate vaccine given as trial control. Vaccinee samples came from UK trials COV001 and COV002, including a single-blind randomized controlled phase 2/3 trial of AZD1222 (ChAdOx1 nCoV-19) in healthy adults. Trial participant PBMC samples were collected at day 0 and day 28 after the second dose for TCRbeta chain sequencing. The rearranged chain carries TRBV30 and TRBJ1-6; 5 matching bases give a weak D call of TRBD1. This TCR derives from an adult who received the MenACWY meningococcal vaccine as a control. Material: peripheral blood, obtained 28 days after the second dose of the MenACWY control vaccine. Here the CDR3 is given as CAWSLPGTPSPLHF. The DNA sequence follows: TGTGCCTGGAGTCTGCCAGGGACGCCGTCACCCCTCCACTTT.